A selection of T cell receptor beta chains follows, all from one sample in a study of T cells in Graves' hyperthyroidism and ophthalmopathy. TCRdb reprocessed the multiplex PCR reads with MiXCR, giving one entry per CDR3 protein. The sample gives more than 450,000 distinct CDR3 sequences, 12% to 15% of which show up once; over 11% is in the top ten. The sample comprised blood. Every receptor here comes from a woman aged 40 to 50 with Graves' hyperthyroidism. Each CDR3 is given with its conserved first and last residue. The order of the fields is D gene, J gene, V gene, clone size, CDR3 protein, CDR3 DNA. D genes are given only for firm matches. For some rows the clone size is stated as once, few or many, or as a class when expanded; others skip it.

d_call: .
j_call: TRBJ1-1
v_call: TRBV9
clone_size: .
cdr3_aa: CASSVGVGVTETFF
cdr3_nt: TGTGCCAGCAGCGTAGGGGTGGGGGTCACTGAAACTTTCTTT

d_call: .
j_call: TRBJ2-5
v_call: TRBV11-1
clone_size: few
cdr3_aa: CASSLAERVETQYF
cdr3_nt: TGTGCCAGCAGCTTAGCGGAGAGGGTTGAGACCCAGTACTTC

d_call: .
j_call: TRBJ2-1
v_call: TRBV18
clone_size: many
cdr3_aa: CASSPPIGIEQFF
cdr3_nt: TGTGCCAGCTCACCACCCATAGGAATCGAGCAGTTCTTC

d_call: .
j_call: TRBJ2-3
v_call: TRBV14
clone_size: many
cdr3_aa: CASSQEGPYKDTQYF
cdr3_nt: TGTGCCAGCAGCCAAGAGGGACCCTATAAGGATACGCAGTATTTT

d_call: TRBD2
j_call: TRBJ2-4
v_call: TRBV12-3/TRBV12-4
clone_size: .
cdr3_aa: CASSGGGGMVNIQYF
cdr3_nt: TGTGCCAGCAGCGGGGGGGGGGGGATGGTAAACATTCAGTACTTC

d_call: .
j_call: TRBJ1-3
v_call: TRBV18
clone_size: many
cdr3_aa: CASSPQQESGNTIYF
cdr3_nt: TGTGCCAGCTCACCTCAACAGGAATCTGGAAACACCATATATTTT

d_call: .
j_call: TRBJ2-5
v_call: TRBV7-2
clone_size: many
cdr3_aa: CASSLRASGMGETQYF
cdr3_nt: TGTGCCAGCAGCTTACGCGCTAGTGGGATGGGAGAGACCCAGTACTTC

d_call: TRBD1
j_call: TRBJ2-7
v_call: TRBV20-1
clone_size: .
cdr3_aa: CSATGTGGYENYEQYF
cdr3_nt: TGCAGTGCCACCGGGACAGGGGGCTATGAAAACTACGAGCAGTACTTC

d_call: TRBD2
j_call: TRBJ2-5
v_call: TRBV15
clone_size: few
cdr3_aa: CATSSNRGLAIETQYF
cdr3_nt: TGTGCCACCAGCAGCAACAGGGGACTAGCGATAGAGACCCAGTACTTC

d_call: TRBD2
j_call: TRBJ2-2
v_call: TRBV30
clone_size: few
cdr3_aa: CAWSVYGRGVTGELFF
cdr3_nt: TGTGCCTGGAGTGTATACGGGAGGGGCGTCACCGGGGAGCTGTTTTTT

d_call: .
j_call: TRBJ2-4
v_call: TRBV28
clone_size: many
cdr3_aa: CASSFPRRTNSGPLAKNIQYF
cdr3_nt: TGTGCCAGCAGTTTCCCTCGGAGGACCAATTCGGGACCCTTAGCCAAAAACATTCAGTACTTC

d_call: .
j_call: TRBJ1-1
v_call: TRBV19
clone_size: many
cdr3_aa: CASTPPEFMNTEAFF
cdr3_nt: TGTGCCAGTACCCCTCCAGAGTTCATGAACACTGAAGCTTTCTTT

d_call: .
j_call: TRBJ2-7
v_call: TRBV30
clone_size: many
cdr3_aa: CAWRGLDYEQYF
cdr3_nt: TGTGCCTGGAGGGGACTCGACTACGAGCAGTACTTC

d_call: TRBD2
j_call: TRBJ2-7
v_call: TRBV3-1
clone_size: few
cdr3_aa: CASSHSTSGRSYEQYF
cdr3_nt: TGTGCCAGCAGCCACTCGACTAGCGGGAGATCCTACGAGCAGTACTTC

d_call: TRBD1
j_call: TRBJ2-1
v_call: TRBV30
clone_size: many
cdr3_aa: CAWRPTGLNEQFF
cdr3_nt: TGTGCCTGGAGGCCGACAGGGCTCAATGAGCAGTTCTTC

d_call: .
j_call: TRBJ2-6
v_call: TRBV27
clone_size: few
cdr3_aa: CASRGQAGANVLTF
cdr3_nt: TGTGCCAGCAGGGGGCAGGCTGGGGCCAACGTCCTGACTTTC

d_call: .
j_call: TRBJ2-4
v_call: TRBV7-9
clone_size: many
cdr3_aa: CASSPQAGKGNIQYF
cdr3_nt: TGTGCCAGCAGCCCACAGGCGGGAAAGGGAAACATTCAGTACTTC

d_call: .
j_call: TRBJ2-3
v_call: TRBV2
clone_size: .
cdr3_aa: CASSQMGPDTQYF
cdr3_nt: TGTGCCAGCAGCCAAATGGGGCCAGATACGCAGTATTTT

d_call: .
j_call: TRBJ2-1
v_call: TRBV12-3/TRBV12-4
clone_size: many
cdr3_aa: CASSPGVGSYNEQFF
cdr3_nt: TGTGCCAGCAGTCCGGGAGTGGGCTCCTACAATGAGCAGTTCTTC

d_call: TRBD2
j_call: TRBJ2-1
v_call: TRBV12-3/TRBV12-4
clone_size: many
cdr3_aa: CASSPAGVSYNEQFF
cdr3_nt: TGTGCCAGCAGCCCAGCGGGAGTCTCCTACAATGAGCAGTTCTTC